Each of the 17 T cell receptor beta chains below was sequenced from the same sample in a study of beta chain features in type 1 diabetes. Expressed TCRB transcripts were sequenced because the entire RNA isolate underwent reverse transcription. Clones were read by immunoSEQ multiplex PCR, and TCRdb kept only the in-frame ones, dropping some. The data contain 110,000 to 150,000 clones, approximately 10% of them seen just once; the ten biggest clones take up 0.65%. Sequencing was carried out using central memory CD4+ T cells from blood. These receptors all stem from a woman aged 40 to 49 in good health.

Here the CDR3 reads CASSGTGGSYEQYF. The CDR3 nucleotides read TGTGCCAGCAGCGGGACAGGGGGCTCCTACGAGCAGTACTTC. The gene calls are TRBV2 and TRBJ2-7; 11 bases fit TRBD1. Germline lookup yields CDR1 SNHLY and CDR2 FYNNEI. V was pared by 6 bases and J by 0 bases, with 1 base of the junction left unmatched. The CDR3 contains 14 residues.

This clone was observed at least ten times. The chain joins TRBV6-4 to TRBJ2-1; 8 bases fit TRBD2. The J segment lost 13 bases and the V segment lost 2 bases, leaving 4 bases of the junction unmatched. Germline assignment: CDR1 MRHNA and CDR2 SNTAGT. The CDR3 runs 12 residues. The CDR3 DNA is TGTGCCAGCAGTGACCAAAGCGGGGGACAGTTCTTC. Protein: CASSDQSGGQFF.

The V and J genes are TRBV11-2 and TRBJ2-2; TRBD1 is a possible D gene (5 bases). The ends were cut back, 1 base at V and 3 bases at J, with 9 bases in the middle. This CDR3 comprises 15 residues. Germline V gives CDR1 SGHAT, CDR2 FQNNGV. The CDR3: CASSLVSRDTGELFF. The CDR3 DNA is TGTGCCAGCAGCTTAGTCTCCAGGGACACCGGGGAGCTGTTTTTT.

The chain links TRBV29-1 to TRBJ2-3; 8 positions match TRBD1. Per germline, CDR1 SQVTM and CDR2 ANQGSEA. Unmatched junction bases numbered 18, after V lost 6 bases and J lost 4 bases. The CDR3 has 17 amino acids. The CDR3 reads CSVKDDRGLARADTQYF. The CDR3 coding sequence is TGCAGCGTCAAAGATGACAGGGGTCTCGCTCGCGCAGATACGCAGTATTTT.

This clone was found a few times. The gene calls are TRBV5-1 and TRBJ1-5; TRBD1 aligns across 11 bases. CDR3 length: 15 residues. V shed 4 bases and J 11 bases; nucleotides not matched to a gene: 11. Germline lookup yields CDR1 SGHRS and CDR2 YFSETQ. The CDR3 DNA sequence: TGCGCCAGCAGCCTTAGGGGACAGGGGGAGGGAGCCCAGCATTTT. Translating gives CASSLRGQGEGAQHF.

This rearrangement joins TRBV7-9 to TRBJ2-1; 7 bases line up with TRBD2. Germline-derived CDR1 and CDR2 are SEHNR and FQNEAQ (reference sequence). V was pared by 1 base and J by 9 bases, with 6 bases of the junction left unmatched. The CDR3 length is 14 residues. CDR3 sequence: CASSLDGGTIEQFF. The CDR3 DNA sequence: TGTGCCAGCAGCTTAGATGGGGGGACTATTGAGCAGTTCTTC.

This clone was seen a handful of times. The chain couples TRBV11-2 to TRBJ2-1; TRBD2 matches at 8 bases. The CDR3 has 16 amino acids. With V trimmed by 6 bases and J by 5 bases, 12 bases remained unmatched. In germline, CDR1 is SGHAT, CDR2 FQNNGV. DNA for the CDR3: TGTGCCAGCAGATCAATCAAGCGGGGGCATAACAATGAGCAGTTCTTC. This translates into CASRSIKRGHNNEQFF.

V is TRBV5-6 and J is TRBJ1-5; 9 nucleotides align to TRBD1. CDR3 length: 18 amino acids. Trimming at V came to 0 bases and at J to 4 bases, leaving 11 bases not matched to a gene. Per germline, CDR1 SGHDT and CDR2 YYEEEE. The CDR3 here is CASSLGGGQGGINQPQHF. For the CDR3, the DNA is TGTGCCAGCAGCTTGGGGGGGGGACAGGGAGGGATAAATCAGCCCCAGCATTTT.

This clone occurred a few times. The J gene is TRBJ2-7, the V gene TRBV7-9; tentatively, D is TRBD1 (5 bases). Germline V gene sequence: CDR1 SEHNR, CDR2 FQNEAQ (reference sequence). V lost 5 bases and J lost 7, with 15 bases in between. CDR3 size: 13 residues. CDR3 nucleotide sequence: TGTGCCAGCAGCACCTGGGGCCCAGGAGAGCAGTACTTC. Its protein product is CASSTWGPGEQYF.

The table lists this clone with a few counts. DNA of the CDR3: TGTGCCAGCGGGGTAGGACTAGCGGGGGGAACGTCCGGGGAGCTGTTTTTT. Translating gives CASGVGLAGGTSGELFF. This chain connects TRBV27 to TRBJ2-2; 14 positions agree with TRBD2. Germline V gene sequence: CDR1 MNHEY, CDR2 SMNVEV (reference sequence). With 8 bases clipped from V and 6 bases from J, the junction kept 11 bases outside the gene matches. This CDR3 comprises 17 residues.

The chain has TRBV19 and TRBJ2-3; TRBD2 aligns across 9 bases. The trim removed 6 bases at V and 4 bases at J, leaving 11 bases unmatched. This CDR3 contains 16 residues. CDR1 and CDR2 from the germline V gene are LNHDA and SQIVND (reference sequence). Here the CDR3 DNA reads TGTGCCAGTAGAAGGGGACCGGGACTAGCATCAGATACGCAGTATTTT. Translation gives CASRRGPGLASDTQYF.

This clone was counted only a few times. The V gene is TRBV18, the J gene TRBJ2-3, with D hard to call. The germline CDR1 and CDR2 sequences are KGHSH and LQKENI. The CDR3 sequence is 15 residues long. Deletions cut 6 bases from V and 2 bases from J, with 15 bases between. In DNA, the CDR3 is TGTGCCAGCTCCATCTCCGCCGGGTCCACAGATACGCAGTATTTT. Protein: CASSISAGSTDTQYF.

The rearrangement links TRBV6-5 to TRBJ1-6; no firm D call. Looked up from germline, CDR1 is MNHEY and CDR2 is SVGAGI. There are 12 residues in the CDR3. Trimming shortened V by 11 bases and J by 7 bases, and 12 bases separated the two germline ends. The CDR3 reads CAVAGVNSPLHF. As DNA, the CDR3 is TGTGCCGTCGCTGGAGTCAATTCACCCCTCCACTTT.

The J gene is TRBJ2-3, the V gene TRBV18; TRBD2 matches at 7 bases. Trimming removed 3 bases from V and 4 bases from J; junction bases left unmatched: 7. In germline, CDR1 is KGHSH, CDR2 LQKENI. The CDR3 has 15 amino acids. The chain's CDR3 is CASSPGGSLADTQYF. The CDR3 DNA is TGTGCCAGCTCACCGGGGGGGAGTTTGGCAGATACGCAGTATTTT.

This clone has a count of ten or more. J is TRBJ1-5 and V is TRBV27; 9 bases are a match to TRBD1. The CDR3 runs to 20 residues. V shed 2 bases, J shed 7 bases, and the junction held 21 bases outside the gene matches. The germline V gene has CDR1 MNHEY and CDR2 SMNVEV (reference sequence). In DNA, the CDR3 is TGTGCCAGCAGTTTAACTTCTCCGACGAACAGGGGGCGCCGGAGCCAGCCCCAGCATTTT. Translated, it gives CASSLTSPTNRGRRSQPQHF.

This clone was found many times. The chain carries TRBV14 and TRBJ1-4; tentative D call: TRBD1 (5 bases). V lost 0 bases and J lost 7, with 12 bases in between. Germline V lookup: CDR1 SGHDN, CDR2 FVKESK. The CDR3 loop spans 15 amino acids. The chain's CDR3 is CASSQEEGLAEKLFF. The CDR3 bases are TGTGCCAGCAGCCAAGAGGAGGGGCTGGCTGAAAAACTGTTTTTT.

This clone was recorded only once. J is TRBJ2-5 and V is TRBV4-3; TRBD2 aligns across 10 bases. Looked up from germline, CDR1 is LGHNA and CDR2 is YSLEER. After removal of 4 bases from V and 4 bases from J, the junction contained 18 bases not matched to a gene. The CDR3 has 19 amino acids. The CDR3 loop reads CASSPSAVAGGEPIETQYF. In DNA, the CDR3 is TGCGCCAGCAGCCCGTCGGCGGTAGCGGGGGGTGAACCAATAGAGACCCAGTACTTC.